The rows below give T cell receptor beta chains drawn from one sample of a study of shared clonotypes between healthy human individuals. Assay used: immunoSEQ multiplex PCR; TCRdb lists only in-frame clones, some missing. The table has about 530,000 clones, about 95% seen once. Sequenced: naive CD4+ T cells sorted from blood. The receptors originated from a woman in her twenties or thirties in good health. CDR3s include the opening cysteine and the closing phenylalanine or tryptophan. The order of the fields is J gene, clone size, CDR3 length, D gene, V gene, CDR3 protein, CDR3 DNA. A D gene is named only where the DNA matches it firmly. Expanded clones get a size class; other rows say once, few or many, or leave the size out.

J gene: TRBJ2-5
clone size: .
CDR3 length: 16
D gene: TRBD2
V gene: TRBV28
CDR3 protein: CASSSLGPPPGGTQYF
CDR3 DNA: TGTGCCAGCAGTTCCCTGGGACCCCCCCCGGGAGGGACCCAGTACTTC

J gene: TRBJ2-7
clone size: .
CDR3 length: 16
D gene: TRBD2
V gene: TRBV5-1
CDR3 protein: CASSTGLAGVKYEQYF
CDR3 DNA: TGCGCCAGCAGCACCGGACTAGCGGGAGTTAAGTACGAGCAGTACTTC

J gene: TRBJ2-2
clone size: .
CDR3 length: 13
D gene: .
V gene: TRBV14
CDR3 protein: CASSQVLTGELFF
CDR3 DNA: TGTGCCAGCAGCCAAGTTCTCACCGGGGAGCTGTTTTTT

J gene: TRBJ1-4
clone size: .
CDR3 length: 14
D gene: TRBD1
V gene: TRBV6-1
CDR3 protein: CASRTGGTNEKLFF
CDR3 DNA: TGTGCCAGCAGGACAGGGGGTACTAATGAAAAACTGTTTTTT

J gene: TRBJ2-7
clone size: .
CDR3 length: 15
D gene: TRBD1
V gene: TRBV19
CDR3 protein: CASSSRTGVVDEQYF
CDR3 DNA: TGTGCCAGTAGTAGCCGGACAGGGGTGGTCGACGAGCAGTACTTC

J gene: TRBJ2-5
clone size: .
CDR3 length: 14
D gene: .
V gene: TRBV2
CDR3 protein: CASSETTQEETQYF
CDR3 DNA: TGTGCCAGCAGTGAAACTACCCAGGAAGAGACCCAGTACTTC

J gene: TRBJ2-7
clone size: .
CDR3 length: 14
D gene: TRBD2
V gene: TRBV28
CDR3 protein: CASSFRTSGYEQYF
CDR3 DNA: TGTGCCAGCAGTTTCCGGACTAGCGGCTACGAGCAGTACTTC

J gene: TRBJ2-5
clone size: .
CDR3 length: 15
D gene: .
V gene: TRBV18
CDR3 protein: CASSPPGAAQETQYF
CDR3 DNA: TGTGCCAGCTCACCACCGGGGGCAGCACAAGAGACCCAGTACTTC

J gene: TRBJ2-7
clone size: .
CDR3 length: 13
D gene: .
V gene: TRBV28
CDR3 protein: CASSLGGLYEQYF
CDR3 DNA: TGTGCCAGCAGTTTAGGCGGGCTGTACGAGCAGTACTTC

J gene: TRBJ2-6
clone size: .
CDR3 length: 15
D gene: .
V gene: TRBV27
CDR3 protein: CASSFTGTGANVLTF
CDR3 DNA: TGTGCCAGCAGTTTTACAGGGACCGGGGCCAACGTCCTGACTTTC

J gene: TRBJ2-1
clone size: .
CDR3 length: 16
D gene: TRBD2
V gene: TRBV5-1
CDR3 protein: CASSLLAGADWDEQFF
CDR3 DNA: TGCGCCAGCAGCTTACTAGCGGGAGCTGATTGGGATGAGCAGTTCTTC

J gene: TRBJ2-3
clone size: .
CDR3 length: 17
D gene: TRBD2
V gene: TRBV28
CDR3 protein: CASMKGVLAGGKDTQYF
CDR3 DNA: TGTGCCAGTATGAAGGGGGTACTAGCGGGAGGGAAAGATACGCAGTATTTT

J gene: TRBJ2-1
clone size: once
CDR3 length: 15
D gene: .
V gene: TRBV5-1
CDR3 protein: CASSGRADPANEQFF
CDR3 DNA: TGCGCCAGCAGCGGCAGGGCGGACCCGGCTAATGAGCAGTTCTTC

J gene: TRBJ1-4
clone size: .
CDR3 length: 16
D gene: .
V gene: TRBV4-1
CDR3 protein: CASSHPRRGSGEKLFF
CDR3 DNA: TGCGCCAGCAGCCATCCAAGGCGGGGAAGTGGTGAAAAACTGTTTTTT

J gene: TRBJ1-4
clone size: few
CDR3 length: 13
D gene: .
V gene: TRBV2
CDR3 protein: CASIRGSGEKLFF
CDR3 DNA: TGTGCCAGCATAAGGGGATCTGGTGAAAAACTGTTTTTT

J gene: TRBJ1-1
clone size: .
CDR3 length: 15
D gene: .
V gene: TRBV5-1
CDR3 protein: CASSVIRGGNTEAFF
CDR3 DNA: TGCGCCAGCAGCGTAATAAGGGGAGGGAACACTGAAGCTTTCTTT

J gene: TRBJ2-1
clone size: once
CDR3 length: 19
D gene: TRBD2
V gene: TRBV10-1
CDR3 protein: CASIIPLPLAGVSYNEQFF
CDR3 DNA: TGCGCCAGCATAATACCCCTTCCACTCGCGGGGGTATCCTACAATGAGCAGTTCTTC

J gene: TRBJ1-2
clone size: once
CDR3 length: 14
D gene: TRBD1
V gene: TRBV29-1
CDR3 protein: CSVRTGDPSYGYTF
CDR3 DNA: TGCAGCGTCCGGACAGGGGACCCTTCCTATGGCTACACCTTC

J gene: TRBJ1-5
clone size: .
CDR3 length: 14
D gene: TRBD1
V gene: TRBV5-1
CDR3 protein: CASSLGTGNQPQHF
CDR3 DNA: TGCGCCAGCAGCTTGGGGACAGGGAACCAGCCCCAGCATTTT

J gene: TRBJ2-5
clone size: .
CDR3 length: 13
D gene: .
V gene: TRBV5-1
CDR3 protein: CASSQGGEETQYF
CDR3 DNA: TGCGCCAGCAGCCAGGGTGGAGAAGAGACCCAGTACTTC